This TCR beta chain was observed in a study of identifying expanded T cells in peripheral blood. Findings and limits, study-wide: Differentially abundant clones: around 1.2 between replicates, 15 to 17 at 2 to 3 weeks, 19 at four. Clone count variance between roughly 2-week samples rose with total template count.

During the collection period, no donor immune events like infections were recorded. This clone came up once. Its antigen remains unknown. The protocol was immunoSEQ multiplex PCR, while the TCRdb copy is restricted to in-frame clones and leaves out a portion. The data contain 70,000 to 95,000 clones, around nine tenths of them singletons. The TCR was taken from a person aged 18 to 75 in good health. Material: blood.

Here the CDR3 reads CASSERGEAPGIQYF. The CDR3 DNA sequence: TGCGCCAGCAGTGAAAGGGGGGAAGCTCCAGGCATTCAGTACTTC. The chain combines TRBV10-1 with TRBJ2-4, with D possibly called TRBD1 or TRBD2 (6 bases each). V gave up 3 bases and J gave up 9 bases, with 18 bases separating them. This CDR3 is built from 15 residues. Per the germline V gene, CDR1 is WNHNN and CDR2 is SYGVQD (reference sequence).